This T cell receptor (beta chain) comes out of a study of shared clonotypes between healthy human individuals. Study-wide findings and caveats: Compared with memory subsets, naive subsets generally had larger estimated richness.

Using immunoSEQ multiplex PCR, the repertoire was profiled, and TCRdb retains in-frame clones only, with some absent. The sample includes over a million clones, about 75% of them seen just once. The CDR3 consists of 17 residues. V trimming: 2 bases; J trimming: 4 bases; junction bases outside the gene matches: 6. The germline gives CDR1 MNHEY, CDR2 SMNVEV (reference sequence). A word on this clone: Its specificity is unknown.

The chain joins TRBV27 to TRBJ2-1; 12 nucleotides align to TRBD2. This receptor was obtained from a man younger than 35 in good health. Sequencing was done on a sample of memory CD4+ T cells sorted from blood. The subset was: CD45RA-negative fraction. The CDR3 sequence is CASSLRLAGGRYNEQFF. The CDR3 nucleotides read TGTGCCAGCAGTTTAAGGCTAGCGGGGGGGCGGTACAATGAGCAGTTCTTC.